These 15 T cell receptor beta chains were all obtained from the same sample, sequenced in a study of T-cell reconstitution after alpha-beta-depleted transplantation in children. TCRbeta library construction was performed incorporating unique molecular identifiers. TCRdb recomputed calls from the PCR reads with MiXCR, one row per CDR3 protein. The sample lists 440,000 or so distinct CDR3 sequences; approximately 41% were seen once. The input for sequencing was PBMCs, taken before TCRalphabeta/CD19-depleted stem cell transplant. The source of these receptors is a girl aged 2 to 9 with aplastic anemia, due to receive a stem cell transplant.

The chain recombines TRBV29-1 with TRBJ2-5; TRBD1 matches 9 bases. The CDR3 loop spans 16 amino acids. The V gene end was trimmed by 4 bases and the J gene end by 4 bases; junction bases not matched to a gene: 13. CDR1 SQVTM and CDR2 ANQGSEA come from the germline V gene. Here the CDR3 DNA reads TGCAGCGTTGGAGGCTCGAACAGGGGGCCAGCAGAGACCCAGTACTTC. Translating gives CSVGGSNRGPAETQYF. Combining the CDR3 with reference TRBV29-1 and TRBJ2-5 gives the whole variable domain SAVISQKPSRDICQRGTSLTIQCQVDSQVTMMFWYRQQPGQSLTLIATANQGSEATYESGFVIDKFPISRPNLTFSTLTVSNMSPEDSSIYLCSVGGSNRGPAETQYFGPGTRLLVL.

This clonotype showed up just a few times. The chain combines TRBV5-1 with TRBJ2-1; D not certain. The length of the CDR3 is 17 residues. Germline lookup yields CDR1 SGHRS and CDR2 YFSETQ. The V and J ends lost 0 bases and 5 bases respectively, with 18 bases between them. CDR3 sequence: CASSLVSSLQPNNEQFF. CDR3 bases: TGCGCCAGCAGCTTGGTTTCCTCCCTCCAACCTAACAATGAGCAGTTCTTC.

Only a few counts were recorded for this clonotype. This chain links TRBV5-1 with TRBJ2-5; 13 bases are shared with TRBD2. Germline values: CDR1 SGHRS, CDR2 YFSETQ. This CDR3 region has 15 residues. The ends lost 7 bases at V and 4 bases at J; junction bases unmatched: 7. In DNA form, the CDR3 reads TGCGCCAGCTACTGGACTAGCGGGAGTCTAGAGACCCAGTACTTC. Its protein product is CASYWTSGSLETQYF.

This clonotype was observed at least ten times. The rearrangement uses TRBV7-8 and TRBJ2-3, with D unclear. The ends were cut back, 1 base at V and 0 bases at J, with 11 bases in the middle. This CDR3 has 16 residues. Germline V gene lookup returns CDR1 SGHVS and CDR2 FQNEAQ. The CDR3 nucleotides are TGTGCCAGCAGCTTAGAGGTCAGCGAGAGCACAGATACGCAGTATTTT. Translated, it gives CASSLEVSESTDTQYF.

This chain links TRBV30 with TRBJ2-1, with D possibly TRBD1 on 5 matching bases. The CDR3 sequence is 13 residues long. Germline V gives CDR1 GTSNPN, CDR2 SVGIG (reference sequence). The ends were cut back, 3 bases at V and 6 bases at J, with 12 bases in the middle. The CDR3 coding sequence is TGTGCCTGGAGAGCAGGGTTGGGCAATGAGCAGTTCTTC. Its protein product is CAWRAGLGNEQFF.

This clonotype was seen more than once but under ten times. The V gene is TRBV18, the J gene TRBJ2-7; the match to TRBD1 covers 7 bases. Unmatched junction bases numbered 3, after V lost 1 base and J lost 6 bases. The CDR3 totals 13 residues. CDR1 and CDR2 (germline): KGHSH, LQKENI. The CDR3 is CASSPQGAGEQYF. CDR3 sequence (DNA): TGTGCCAGCTCACCACAGGGGGCGGGCGAGCAGTACTTC.

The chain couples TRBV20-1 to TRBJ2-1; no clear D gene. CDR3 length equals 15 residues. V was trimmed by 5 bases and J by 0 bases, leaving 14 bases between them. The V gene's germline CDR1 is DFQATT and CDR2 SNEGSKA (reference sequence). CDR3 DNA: TGCAGTGCTCGGACGACTGTGAGCTCCTACAATGAGCAGTTCTTC. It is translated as CSARTTVSSYNEQFF.

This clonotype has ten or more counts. Here the CDR3 DNA reads TGTGCCAGCAGTTACCCCAGGGGAAATGAGCAGTTCTTC. Its protein is CASSYPRGNEQFF. The J gene is TRBJ2-1, the V gene TRBV6-5; tentative D call: TRBD1 (6 bases). Trimming took 2 bases from V and 7 from J, leaving 9 bases between them. In germline, CDR1 is MNHEY, CDR2 SVGAGI. This CDR3 spans 13 amino acids.

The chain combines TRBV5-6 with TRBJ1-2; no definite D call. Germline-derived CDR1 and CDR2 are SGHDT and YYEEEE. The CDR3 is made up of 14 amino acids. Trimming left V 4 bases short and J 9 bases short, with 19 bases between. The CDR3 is CASSPKAQSLRYTF. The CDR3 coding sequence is TGTGCCAGCAGCCCAAAGGCGCAGTCCCTTCGCTACACCTTC.

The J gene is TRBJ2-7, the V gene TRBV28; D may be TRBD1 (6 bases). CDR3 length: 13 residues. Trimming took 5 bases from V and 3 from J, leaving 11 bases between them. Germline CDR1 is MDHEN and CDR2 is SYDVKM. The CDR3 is CASSEDSRYEQYF. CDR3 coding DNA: TGTGCCAGCAGTGAGGACAGCCGCTACGAGCAGTACTTC. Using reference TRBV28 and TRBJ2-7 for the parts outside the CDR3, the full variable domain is DVKVTQSSRYLVKRTGEKVFLECVQDMDHENMFWYRQDPGLGLRLIYFSYDVKMKEKGDIPEGYSVSREKKERFSLILESASTNQTSMYLCASSEDSRYEQYFGPGTRLTVT.

CDR3 nucleotides: TGTGCCACCAGTGATTTGGGGCCCCCCAGGACCCAGTACTTC. Protein product: CATSDLGPPRTQYF. J is TRBJ2-5 and V is TRBV24-1; D ambiguous. V was pared by 0 bases and J by 7 bases, with 11 bases between. The CDR3 loop spans 14 amino acids. Looked up from germline, CDR1 is KGHDR and CDR2 is SFDVKD.

CDR3 bases: TGTGCCAGCAGACTCCACACAGATACGCAGTATTTT. Its protein is CASRLHTDTQYF. V gene TRBV19 combines with J gene TRBJ2-3; D uncertain. V gave up 9 bases and J gave up 2 bases, with 9 bases separating them. CDR3 size: 12 residues. Germline loops: CDR1 LNHDA, CDR2 SQIVND (reference sequence).

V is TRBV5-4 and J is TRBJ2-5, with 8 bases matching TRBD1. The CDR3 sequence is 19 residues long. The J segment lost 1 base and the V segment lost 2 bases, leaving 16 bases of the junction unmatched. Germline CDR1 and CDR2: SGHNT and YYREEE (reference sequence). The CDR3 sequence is CASSFGQGAGFPIQETQYF. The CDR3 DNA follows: TGTGCCAGCAGCTTCGGGCAGGGGGCCGGATTCCCAATCCAAGAGACCCAGTACTTC.

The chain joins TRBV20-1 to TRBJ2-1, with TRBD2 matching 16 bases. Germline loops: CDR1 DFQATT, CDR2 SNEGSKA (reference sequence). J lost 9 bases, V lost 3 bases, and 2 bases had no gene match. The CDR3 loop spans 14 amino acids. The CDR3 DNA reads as TGCAGTGCTAGGGGGACTAGCGGGGGGGTTGAGCAGTTCTTC. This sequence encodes CSARGTSGGVEQFF.

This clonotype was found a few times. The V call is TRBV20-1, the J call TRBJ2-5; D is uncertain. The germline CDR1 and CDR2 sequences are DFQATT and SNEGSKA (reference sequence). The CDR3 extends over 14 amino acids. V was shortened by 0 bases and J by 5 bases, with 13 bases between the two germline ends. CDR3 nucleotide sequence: TGCAGTGCTAGAGACGGAGTTGGTGGGGAGACCCAGTACTTC. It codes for CSARDGVGGETQYF.